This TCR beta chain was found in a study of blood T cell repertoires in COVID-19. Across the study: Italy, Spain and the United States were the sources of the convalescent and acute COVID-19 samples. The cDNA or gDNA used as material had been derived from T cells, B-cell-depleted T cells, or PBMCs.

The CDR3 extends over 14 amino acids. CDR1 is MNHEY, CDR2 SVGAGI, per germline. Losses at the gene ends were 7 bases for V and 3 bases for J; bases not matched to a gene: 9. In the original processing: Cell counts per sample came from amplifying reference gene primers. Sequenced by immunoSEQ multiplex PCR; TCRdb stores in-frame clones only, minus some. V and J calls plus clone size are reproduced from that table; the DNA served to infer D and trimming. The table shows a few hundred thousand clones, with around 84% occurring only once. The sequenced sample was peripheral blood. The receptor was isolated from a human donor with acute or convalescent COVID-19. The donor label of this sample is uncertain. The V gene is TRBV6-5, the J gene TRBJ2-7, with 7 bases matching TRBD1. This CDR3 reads CASKSTGWGYEQYF. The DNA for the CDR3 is TGTGCCAGCAAATCGACAGGGTGGGGCTACGAGCAGTACTTC.